Listed below are T cell receptor beta chains from one sample, sequenced in a study of blood T cell repertoires in COVID-19. TCRdb's copy holds only in-frame clones and misses some; the assay was immunoSEQ multiplex PCR. This sample yields about 100,000 clones, of which less than 90% are seen a single time; roughly 7.4% belongs to the top ten. Sequencing was done on a sample of peripheral blood. The receptors derive from a man younger than 40 in a cohort sampled during active COVID-19. CDR3s include the opening cysteine and the closing phenylalanine or tryptophan. The order of the fields is clone size, D gene, J gene, V gene, CDR3 protein, CDR3 DNA. D genes are given only for firm matches. Clone size is given for some rows only: seen once, a few or many times, or a class if the clone is expanded.

.,.,TRBJ2-3,TRBV3-1/TRBV3-2,CASSRSGSSTQYF,TGTGCCAGCAGCCGTTCAGGGTCATCTACGCAGTATTTT
.,TRBD1,TRBJ2-3,TRBV20-1,CSASNPGGTTDTQYF,TGCAGTGCTAGTAATCCAGGGGGCACTACAGATACGCAGTATTTT
few,.,TRBJ1-2,TRBV6-5,CASSYTGNYGYTF,TGTGCCAGCAGTTACACGGGAAACTATGGCTACACCTTC
.,.,TRBJ2-5,TRBV7-8,CANSLAVGTGGETQYF,TGTGCCAACAGCTTAGCGGTGGGAACAGGAGGGGAGACCCAGTACTTC
.,TRBD1,TRBJ1-6,TRBV6-1,CASSVGTGGVYNSPLHF,TGTGCCAGCAGTGTGGGGACAGGGGGCGTCTATAATTCACCCCTCCACTTT
once,TRBD1,TRBJ2-5,TRBV11-2,CASSFGQGETQYF,TGTGCCAGCAGCTTTGGACAGGGGGAGACCCAGTACTTC
.,TRBD1,TRBJ1-4,TRBV7-9,CASSLGQGAEKLFF,TGTGCCAGCAGCTTAGGGCAGGGGGCTGAGAAACTGTTTTTT
.,.,TRBJ1-2,TRBV5-1,CASSWETGNYGYTF,TGCGCCAGCAGCTGGGAAACAGGGAACTATGGCTACACCTTC
.,TRBD2,TRBJ2-3,TRBV15,CATSRDGGLVQDTQYF,TGTGCCACCAGCAGAGATGGGGGACTAGTCCAAGATACGCAGTATTTT
.,TRBD2,TRBJ2-3,TRBV6-5,CASSYSSGEGTDTQYF,TGTGCCAGCAGTTACTCTAGCGGGGAAGGCACAGATACGCAGTATTTT
.,.,TRBJ1-3,TRBV7-8,CASSSYDRDSGNTIYF,TGTGCCAGCAGCTCCTATGACAGAGACTCTGGAAACACCATATATTTT
.,TRBD1,TRBJ2-3,TRBV10-2,CATRDRTSTDTQYF,TGCGCCACCAGGGACAGAACTAGCACAGATACGCAGTATTTT
.,.,TRBJ1-4,TRBV2,CASSAFGAVGEKLFF,TGTGCCAGCAGTGCGTTTGGGGCAGTCGGTGAAAAACTGTTTTTT
.,.,TRBJ2-7,TRBV19,CASSTARGYEQYF,TGTGCCAGTAGTACCGCACGGGGTTACGAGCAGTACTTC
.,TRBD1,TRBJ1-4,TRBV30,CAWSLSRTGGFHEKLFF,TGTGCCTGGAGTCTATCACGGACAGGGGGCTTCCATGAAAAACTGTTTTTT
.,TRBD2,TRBJ2-5,TRBV18,CASSPQPGGEETQYF,TGTGCCAGCTCACCTCAACCTGGGGGGGAAGAGACCCAGTACTTC
few,TRBD1,TRBJ2-7,TRBV7-9,CASRGGESYEQYF,TGTGCCAGCAGAGGGGGCGAGTCCTACGAGCAGTACTTC
few,.,TRBJ1-5,TRBV12-3/TRBV12-4,CASSLAGNQPQHF,TGTGCCAGCAGTTTGGCGGGCAATCAGCCCCAGCATTTT
.,TRBD2,TRBJ2-1,TRBV7-7,CASSLEGRDNEQFF,TGTGCCAGCAGCTTGGAAGGGAGGGACAATGAGCAGTTCTTC
few,.,TRBJ1-1,TRBV27,CASSRRGNTEAFF,TGTGCCAGCAGCCGAAGGGGGAACACTGAAGCTTTCTTT
once,.,TRBJ2-3,TRBV24-1,CATSPYGQHTDTQYF,TGTGCCACCAGTCCGTATGGACAGCACACAGATACGCAGTATTTT
.,TRBD2,TRBJ2-3,TRBV10-3,CAISGSSGELTDTQYF,TGTGCCATCAGTGGGTCTAGCGGGGAACTCACAGATACGCAGTATTTT
.,.,TRBJ1-2,TRBV6-1,CASSERGIGYGYTF,TGTGCCAGCAGTGAAAGGGGGATAGGGTATGGCTACACCTTC
.,.,TRBJ1-1,TRBV27,CASSTRGGYTEAFF,TGTGCCAGCAGTACAAGGGGAGGGTACACTGAAGCTTTCTTT
.,.,TRBJ2-1,TRBV15,CATSREGNRGLYNEQFF,TGTGCCACCAGCAGAGAGGGGAACAGGGGACTCTACAATGAGCAGTTCTTC
.,TRBD2,TRBJ2-7,TRBV4-1,CASSQDFPTGGPGVHEQYF,TGCGCCAGCAGCCAAGATTTCCCTACGGGGGGGCCCGGCGTCCACGAGCAGTACTTC
.,TRBD1,TRBJ1-5,TRBV6-6,CASSPRQGSNQPQHF,TGTGCCAGCAGTCCTAGACAGGGGAGCAATCAGCCCCAGCATTTT
once,TRBD2,TRBJ2-7,TRBV7-3,CASSLMGGGTEQYF,TGTGCCAGCAGCTTAATGGGCGGGGGGACCGAGCAGTACTTC
once,.,TRBJ2-1,TRBV21-1,CASSKKTRDRGHNEQFF,TGTGCCAGCAGCAAAAAGACCCGGGACAGGGGGCACAATGAGCAGTTCTTC
.,TRBD2,TRBJ2-5,TRBV4-3,CASSVGGAREETQYF,TGCGCCAGCAGCGTCGGGGGGGCCCGGGAAGAGACCCAGTACTTC
.,.,TRBJ1-1,TRBV18,CASSPSSDTEAFF,TGTGCCAGCTCACCTTCTTCGGACACTGAAGCTTTCTTT
few,.,TRBJ1-1,TRBV29-1,CSVAPQGKGTEAFF,TGCAGCGTTGCCCCACAGGGAAAGGGCACTGAAGCTTTCTTT
.,.,TRBJ2-6,TRBV10-1,CASTTSSGANVLTF,TGCGCCAGCACTACGAGCTCTGGGGCCAACGTCCTGACTTTC
.,.,TRBJ1-5,TRBV5-5,CASSLEHSNQPQHF,TGTGCCAGCAGCTTGGAGCATAGCAATCAGCCCCAGCATTTT
.,.,TRBJ2-1,TRBV3-1/TRBV3-2,CASSQEWRLISYNEQFF,TGTGCCAGCAGCCAAGAGTGGAGGTTAATCTCCTACAATGAGCAGTTCTTC
few,TRBD1,TRBJ1-1,TRBV7-6,CASSPPTGPLNTEAFF,TGTGCCAGCAGCCCCCCGACAGGGCCGTTGAACACTGAAGCTTTCTTT
.,.,TRBJ1-2,TRBV28,CASSLSRAGSYTF,TGTGCCAGCAGTTTATCCCGCGCCGGGTCTTACACCTTC
.,.,TRBJ2-6,TRBV29-1,CSVRGFSGANVLTF,TGCAGCGTTCGGGGGTTCTCTGGGGCCAACGTCCTGACTTTC
.,TRBD1,TRBJ1-4,TRBV24-1,CATSDFGDRVVGTNEKLFF,TGTGCCACCAGTGATTTTGGGGACAGGGTCGTTGGAACTAATGAAAAACTGTTTTTT
.,.,TRBJ1-6,TRBV27,CATMSSYNSPLHF,TGTGCCACCATGAGCTCCTATAATTCACCCCTCCACTTT
once,.,TRBJ2-7,TRBV5-6,CASSPVRSSVSSYEQYF,TGTGCCAGCAGCCCTGTGCGATCCTCTGTGAGCTCCTACGAGCAGTACTTC
.,TRBD2,TRBJ2-7,TRBV7-6,CASSGSKRGGLNEQYF,TGTGCCAGCAGCGGATCGAAGCGGGGGGGCCTGAACGAGCAGTACTTC
.,TRBD2,TRBJ2-1,TRBV5-6,CASSLLAGDSYNEQFF,TGTGCCAGCAGCTTGCTAGCGGGGGATTCCTACAATGAGCAGTTCTTC
.,TRBD2,TRBJ2-1,TRBV7-6,CASSLMVAGGGYNEQFF,TGTGCCAGCAGCTTAATGGTAGCGGGGGGAGGATACAATGAGCAGTTCTTC
.,.,TRBJ1-2,TRBV3-1/TRBV3-2,CASSPQRDNGYTF,TGTGCCAGCAGCCCCCAGAGGGATAATGGCTACACCTTC
once,.,TRBJ1-3,TRBV19,CASSISAGSGNTIYF,TGTGCCAGTAGTATTTCTGCAGGGTCTGGAAACACCATATATTTT
.,TRBD1,TRBJ2-3,TRBV3-1/TRBV3-2,CASSWGTGGFRTDTQYF,TGTGCCAGCAGCTGGGGGACAGGGGGGTTCCGCACAGATACGCAGTATTTT
.,TRBD1,TRBJ2-5,TRBV5-1,CASRTGGRETQYF,TGCGCCAGCAGGACAGGGGGCAGAGAGACCCAGTACTTC
.,TRBD2,TRBJ2-7,TRBV3-1/TRBV3-2,CASSPSPSGGGYEQYF,TGTGCCAGCAGCCCCTCCCCAAGCGGGGGGGGCTACGAGCAGTACTTC
.,TRBD1,TRBJ2-7,TRBV5-4,CASSRDRDRGRYEQYF,TGCGCCAGCAGCAGGGACCGGGACAGGGGACGGTACGAGCAGTACTTC
.,TRBD1,TRBJ2-2,TRBV5-1,CASSLAGGITGELFF,TGCGCCAGCAGCTTGGCAGGGGGAATAACCGGGGAGCTGTTTTTT
.,TRBD2,TRBJ2-7,TRBV23-1,CASSQSRLAGGSYEQYF,TGCGCCAGCAGTCAATCAAGACTAGCGGGGGGTTCCTACGAGCAGTACTTC
few,.,TRBJ2-1,TRBV19,CASSPSDSGYNEQFF,TGTGCCAGTAGTCCCTCCGACAGTGGCTACAATGAGCAGTTCTTC